A selection of T cell receptor beta chains follows, all from one sample in a study of technical replicates of blood from a handful of donors. TCRdb keeps only in-frame clones here, not all; method: immunoSEQ multiplex PCR. Of approximately 76,000 clones in the sample, 97% were seen once. Sequencing was done on a sample of T cells isolated from PBMCs. These receptors were collected from a human donor in good health. Each CDR3 is given with its conserved first and last residue. D genes are given only for firm matches. Size is omitted from some rows. Given values are once, few, many or a class for expanded clones.

abundance: .
d_gene: .
v_gene: TRBV4-1
j_gene: TRBJ2-1
CDR3nt: TGCGCCAGCAGCCAAGGACAGACAAGGTACAATGAGCAGTTCTTC
CDR3aa: CASSQGQTRYNEQFF

abundance: .
d_gene: .
v_gene: TRBV19
j_gene: TRBJ1-5
CDR3nt: TGTGCCAGTGCTCCGAGGGTTAAGCCCCAGCATTTT
CDR3aa: CASAPRVKPQHF

abundance: .
d_gene: .
v_gene: TRBV7-8
j_gene: TRBJ2-1
CDR3nt: TGTGCCAGCAGCTTAGTGAGGGACTCAGGGTACAATGAGCAGTTCTTC
CDR3aa: CASSLVRDSGYNEQFF

abundance: .
d_gene: .
v_gene: TRBV5-1
j_gene: TRBJ2-5
CDR3nt: TGCGCCAGCAGCTGGGGGCCCCCTCAAGAGACCCAGTACTTC
CDR3aa: CASSWGPPQETQYF

abundance: .
d_gene: .
v_gene: TRBV7-7
j_gene: TRBJ2-5
CDR3nt: TGTGCCAGCTGCGCGGGGGCATTCCAAGAGACCCAGTACTTC
CDR3aa: CASCAGAFQETQYF

abundance: .
d_gene: TRBD1
v_gene: TRBV7-2
j_gene: TRBJ2-3
CDR3nt: TGTGCCAGCAGCCCGCCCTTGGGACAGGGGTTCTCCACAGATACGCAGTATTTT
CDR3aa: CASSPPLGQGFSTDTQYF

abundance: .
d_gene: .
v_gene: TRBV27
j_gene: TRBJ2-7
CDR3nt: TGTGCCAGCAGTCAATTAGGACAGACTAACGAGCAGTACTTC
CDR3aa: CASSQLGQTNEQYF

abundance: .
d_gene: .
v_gene: TRBV19
j_gene: TRBJ2-1
CDR3nt: TGTGCCAGTTCTAGAGATGAGCAGTTCTTC
CDR3aa: CASSRDEQFF

abundance: .
d_gene: TRBD1
v_gene: TRBV7-8
j_gene: TRBJ2-1
CDR3nt: TGTGCCAGCAGCTTTTCAAGGACAGGGGGCGTTAAGAGCTCCTACAATGAGCAGTTCTTC
CDR3aa: CASSFSRTGGVKSSYNEQFF

abundance: once
d_gene: .
v_gene: TRBV18
j_gene: TRBJ1-4
CDR3nt: TGTGCCAGCTCAACAATGCGGTTCCGGGACAAAGTTAATGAAAAACTGTTTTTT
CDR3aa: CASSTMRFRDKVNEKLFF

abundance: .
d_gene: .
v_gene: TRBV27
j_gene: TRBJ2-7
CDR3nt: TGTGCCAGCAGTCCCACGGGGGAGGACACCTACGAGCAGTACTTC
CDR3aa: CASSPTGEDTYEQYF

abundance: .
d_gene: .
v_gene: TRBV7-6
j_gene: TRBJ2-2
CDR3nt: TGTGCCAGCAGCTTACAGAATTCGGGCACCGGGGAGCTGTTTTTT
CDR3aa: CASSLQNSGTGELFF

abundance: .
d_gene: .
v_gene: TRBV5-5
j_gene: TRBJ2-1
CDR3nt: TGTGCCAGCAGCTTGGCCGGGAGCTCCTACAATGAGCAGTTCTTC
CDR3aa: CASSLAGSSYNEQFF

abundance: .
d_gene: .
v_gene: TRBV30
j_gene: TRBJ2-7
CDR3nt: TGTGCCATTCGACACGAACGGTCCTACGAGCAGTACTTC
CDR3aa: CAIRHERSYEQYF

abundance: .
d_gene: .
v_gene: TRBV4-1
j_gene: TRBJ1-2
CDR3nt: TGCGCCAGCAGCCAAGCGGGGACAAACGGCTACACCTTC
CDR3aa: CASSQAGTNGYTF

abundance: .
d_gene: TRBD1
v_gene: TRBV6-1
j_gene: TRBJ2-7
CDR3nt: TGTGCCAGCAGTGAACTGGGACAGGGGCCCTACGAGCAGTACTTC
CDR3aa: CASSELGQGPYEQYF

abundance: .
d_gene: .
v_gene: TRBV7-2
j_gene: TRBJ2-5
CDR3nt: TGTGCCAGCAGCTCCAGATACCAAGAGACCCAGTACTTC
CDR3aa: CASSSRYQETQYF

abundance: .
d_gene: .
v_gene: TRBV7-9
j_gene: TRBJ2-1
CDR3nt: TGTGCCAGCAGCTTAGTCTCCCACAATGAGCAGTTCTTC
CDR3aa: CASSLVSHNEQFF

abundance: .
d_gene: TRBD1
v_gene: TRBV7-9
j_gene: TRBJ2-3
CDR3nt: TGTGCCAGCAGCTTAACAGGGGCAGATACGCAGTATTTT
CDR3aa: CASSLTGADTQYF

abundance: once
d_gene: TRBD1
v_gene: TRBV7-3
j_gene: TRBJ2-7
CDR3nt: TGTGCCAGCAGCAGGGACAGTTCCTACGAGCAGTACTTC
CDR3aa: CASSRDSSYEQYF

abundance: .
d_gene: TRBD2
v_gene: TRBV6-1
j_gene: TRBJ2-3
CDR3nt: TGTGCCGGTCAGCGGGGCAGGCTCACAGATACGCAGTATTTT
CDR3aa: CAGQRGRLTDTQYF

abundance: .
d_gene: .
v_gene: TRBV15
j_gene: TRBJ2-7
CDR3nt: TGTGCCACCAGCAGAGGTCAGGCCTCAGACGAGCAGTACTTC
CDR3aa: CATSRGQASDEQYF

abundance: .
d_gene: .
v_gene: TRBV7-2
j_gene: TRBJ2-7
CDR3nt: TGTGCCAGCAGCAGAACGGGTCCCCGATACGAGCAGTACTTC
CDR3aa: CASSRTGPRYEQYF

abundance: .
d_gene: TRBD2
v_gene: TRBV5-1
j_gene: TRBJ2-1
CDR3nt: TGCGCCAGCAGCCTAGGGACTAGCGGGACGTGGGCGCAGTTCTTC
CDR3aa: CASSLGTSGTWAQFF

abundance: few
d_gene: TRBD1
v_gene: TRBV4-1
j_gene: TRBJ2-2
CDR3nt: TGCGCCAGCAGCCTCGGACAGGGTCTAACCGGGGAGCTGTTTTTT
CDR3aa: CASSLGQGLTGELFF

abundance: .
d_gene: TRBD1
v_gene: TRBV5-1
j_gene: TRBJ2-7
CDR3nt: TGCGCCAGCAGGCCCGGGACAGGATCCTACGAGCAGTACTTC
CDR3aa: CASRPGTGSYEQYF

abundance: .
d_gene: TRBD2
v_gene: TRBV19
j_gene: TRBJ2-2
CDR3nt: TGTGCCAGTAGCTTTGGACTAGCGGGAGGGCGAGGCACCGGGGAGCTGTTTTTT
CDR3aa: CASSFGLAGGRGTGELFF

abundance: .
d_gene: .
v_gene: TRBV11-2
j_gene: TRBJ2-1
CDR3nt: TGTGCCAGCAGCTCTCTAGCCGGAGGAAGGAATGAGCAGTTCTTC
CDR3aa: CASSSLAGGRNEQFF

abundance: .
d_gene: .
v_gene: TRBV4-1
j_gene: TRBJ2-3
CDR3nt: TGCGCCAGCAGCCACTTGCCCAGCGGTACAGATACGCAGTATTTT
CDR3aa: CASSHLPSGTDTQYF

abundance: .
d_gene: .
v_gene: TRBV11-3
j_gene: TRBJ2-2
CDR3nt: TGTGCCAGCAGCTTAGATCGGTACAGGGCGAACACCGGGGAGCTGTTTTTT
CDR3aa: CASSLDRYRANTGELFF

abundance: .
d_gene: .
v_gene: TRBV7-3
j_gene: TRBJ2-4
CDR3nt: TGTGCCAGCAGCATTTCAGGGGTCTTAGGCAAAAACATTCAGTACTTC
CDR3aa: CASSISGVLGKNIQYF

abundance: .
d_gene: .
v_gene: TRBV6-1
j_gene: TRBJ2-2
CDR3nt: TGTGCAGGGCGGAGGGGGCTTGGCGGGGAGCTGTTTTTT
CDR3aa: CAGRRGLGGELFF

abundance: once
d_gene: TRBD2
v_gene: TRBV7-6
j_gene: TRBJ2-1
CDR3nt: TGTGCCAGCAGCTTTAGAAGGGGACTAGCGGAGTACAATGAGCAGTTCTTC
CDR3aa: CASSFRRGLAEYNEQFF

abundance: .
d_gene: .
v_gene: TRBV19
j_gene: TRBJ2-5
CDR3nt: TGTGCCAGTAGTATAACTCCGGCGGGCTACGGCGAGACCCAGTACTTC
CDR3aa: CASSITPAGYGETQYF

abundance: .
d_gene: .
v_gene: TRBV10-1
j_gene: TRBJ2-7
CDR3nt: TGCGCCAGCAGAACCACCGGGGGGCCCCGCTTATACGAGCAGTACTTC
CDR3aa: CASRTTGGPRLYEQYF

abundance: .
d_gene: .
v_gene: TRBV6-1
j_gene: TRBJ2-7
CDR3nt: TGTGCCAGCACGGGGAAGGGAGTATCCTACGAGCAGTACTTC
CDR3aa: CASTGKGVSYEQYF

abundance: .
d_gene: TRBD2
v_gene: TRBV5-1
j_gene: TRBJ2-6
CDR3nt: TGCGCCAGCAGCGGGACTACAGGATCTGGGGCCAACGTCCTGACTTTC
CDR3aa: CASSGTTGSGANVLTF

abundance: .
d_gene: TRBD2
v_gene: TRBV2
j_gene: TRBJ2-2
CDR3nt: TGTGCCAGCAGCTCTGGACTAGCGTACACCGGGGAGCTGTTTTTT
CDR3aa: CASSSGLAYTGELFF

abundance: .
d_gene: .
v_gene: TRBV13
j_gene: TRBJ2-5
CDR3nt: TGTGCCAGCAGCTTAAGAGGCGAGACCCAGTACTTC
CDR3aa: CASSLRGETQYF

abundance: .
d_gene: .
v_gene: TRBV6-1
j_gene: TRBJ2-1
CDR3nt: TGTGCCAGCAGTGATCCGCGTCAGTTCTTC
CDR3aa: CASSDPRQFF

abundance: .
d_gene: .
v_gene: TRBV29-1
j_gene: TRBJ1-1
CDR3nt: TGCAGCGTTGAAACAGGGCAAGGGAACACTGAAGCTTTCTTT
CDR3aa: CSVETGQGNTEAFF

abundance: .
d_gene: .
v_gene: TRBV5-1
j_gene: TRBJ1-4
CDR3nt: TGCGCCAGCAGCTTGAGGTCCGGGAATGAAAAACTGTTTTTT
CDR3aa: CASSLRSGNEKLFF

abundance: once
d_gene: .
v_gene: TRBV7-2
j_gene: TRBJ1-4
CDR3nt: TGTGCCAGCAGCTCCAGGATCACCTTTGCTGCAACTAATGAAAAACTGTTTTTT
CDR3aa: CASSSRITFAATNEKLFF

abundance: once
d_gene: .
v_gene: TRBV4-1
j_gene: TRBJ2-1
CDR3nt: TGCGCCAGCAGCCAAGATAGTAATTCCTACAATGAGCAGTTCTTC
CDR3aa: CASSQDSNSYNEQFF